This T cell receptor (beta chain) was identified during a study of PD-L1 blockade in urothelial cancer. For the study at large: When patients started atezolizumab in the mid-2010s, it was given at 1,200 mg intravenously every 3 weeks. Male patients with bladder-origin urothelial cancer numbered about 90% of the 29.

Some clones are missing from TCRdb's copy, which holds only in-frame ones; the method was immunoSEQ multiplex PCR. The sample holds some 41,000 clones, about 80% seen once. Time point in this sample: peripheral blood 6 weeks after treatment start. Disease in patients was locally advanced or metastatic urothelial carcinoma. Germline-derived CDR1 and CDR2 are SGHRS and YFSETQ. This CDR3 spans 15 amino acids. The V end was cut by 1 base, the J end by 4 bases, with 14 bases between. The source is a man aged 60 to 75 with urothelial cancer. V usage is TRBV5-1 and J usage is TRBJ1-2; tentative D call: TRBD1 (6 bases). The sequencing used PBMCs, collected around atezolizumab (anti-PD-L1) treatment. The CDR3 region has the DNA TGCGCCAGCAGCTTGCGCAGGGGTGAGAGCTATGGCTACACCTTC. As protein: CASSLRRGESYGYTF.